These T cell receptor beta chains were read from a single sample in a study of cytomegalovirus exposure and HLA in healthy donors. Measured with immunoSEQ multiplex PCR; TCRdb has only the in-frame clones, and not every one. Of about 120,000 clones in the sample, 83% are singletons; the top ten hold about 3.7%. The sample comprised PBMCs. All receptors come from a middle-aged woman in good health and CMV-seropositive. CDR3s include the opening cysteine and the closing phenylalanine or tryptophan. D genes are given only for firm matches. For some rows the clone size is stated as once, few or many, or as a class when expanded; others skip it.

J: TRBJ2-3
D: -
size: -
V: TRBV11-2
DNA: TGTGCCAGCAGCTCCAGGGGTGGAGATACGCAGTATTTT
CDR3: CASSSRGGDTQYF

J: TRBJ2-3
D: TRBD2
size: -
V: TRBV15
DNA: TGTGCCACCAGCAGAGATCGGGCTAGCGGGAGCGCTGGGAATACGCAGTATTTT
CDR3: CATSRDRASGSAGNTQYF

J: TRBJ2-7
D: TRBD1
size: -
V: TRBV5-1
DNA: TGCGCCAGCAGCCGACCACCGGACAGGGCATCTTACGAGCAGTACTTC
CDR3: CASSRPPDRASYEQYF

J: TRBJ2-5
D: -
size: -
V: TRBV7-8
DNA: TGTGCCAGCCCGGCGGGAGAGACCCAGTACTTC
CDR3: CASPAGETQYF

J: TRBJ2-1
D: -
size: -
V: TRBV9
DNA: TGTGCCAGCAGCGTCTCCACGCGGGGAAATGAGCAGTTCTTC
CDR3: CASSVSTRGNEQFF

J: TRBJ2-7
D: TRBD2
size: -
V: TRBV11-2
DNA: TGTGCCAGCAGCTTTGCAAGCGGGATAATCTACGAGCAGTACTTC
CDR3: CASSFASGIIYEQYF

J: TRBJ2-1
D: TRBD2
size: -
V: TRBV2
DNA: TGTGCCAGCAGGGCGACTAGCGTCTACAATGAGCAGTTCTTC
CDR3: CASRATSVYNEQFF

J: TRBJ2-7
D: TRBD2
size: -
V: TRBV4-2
DNA: TGTGCCAGCAGCCAGGGGGGGGATTTGTACGAGCAGTACTTC
CDR3: CASSQGGDLYEQYF

J: TRBJ1-4
D: -
size: -
V: TRBV6-6
DNA: TGTGCCAGCAGTTACCGGCCGACAGTCATACTGTTTTTT
CDR3: CASSYRPTVILFF

J: TRBJ1-1
D: -
size: -
V: TRBV29-1
DNA: TGCAGCGTTGTTTATAGGGGACACGAAGCTTTCTTT
CDR3: CSVVYRGHEAFF

J: TRBJ1-2
D: TRBD1
size: -
V: TRBV6-6
DNA: TGTGCCAGCAGTCCAGGGGGCTCTGGCTACACCTTC
CDR3: CASSPGGSGYTF

J: TRBJ1-1
D: TRBD1
size: -
V: TRBV25-1
DNA: TGTGCCAGCATCCCGACAGGGAGGAATACTGAAGCTTTCTTT
CDR3: CASIPTGRNTEAFF

J: TRBJ1-2
D: -
size: once
V: TRBV15
DNA: TGTGCCACCAGCAGAGAACAGCAAAGGTGGGGCCAGGGTGGCTACACCTTC
CDR3: CATSREQQRWGQGGYTF

J: TRBJ1-3
D: -
size: -
V: TRBV5-6
DNA: TGTGCCAGCAGCTTGGAAAGGGGTGTCGGAAACACCATATATTTT
CDR3: CASSLERGVGNTIYF

J: TRBJ2-7
D: TRBD2
size: few
V: TRBV5-1
DNA: TGCGCCAGCAGCTCGGAGGGAGTAGCGGGACGAGGGGACGAGCAGTACTTC
CDR3: CASSSEGVAGRGDEQYF

J: TRBJ2-7
D: -
size: -
V: TRBV7-8
DNA: TGTGCCAGCAGCTTAGCAGATTGGACCCAAAGGGGATACGAGCAGTACTTC
CDR3: CASSLADWTQRGYEQYF

J: TRBJ2-3
D: TRBD2
size: -
V: TRBV30
DNA: TGTGCCTGGAGTAGCCTAGCGGGAAGCACAGATACGCAGTATTTT
CDR3: CAWSSLAGSTDTQYF

J: TRBJ2-7
D: TRBD2
size: -
V: TRBV19
DNA: TGTGCCAGTAGTTCCCTAGCGGGAGGCTCCTACGAGCAGTACTTC
CDR3: CASSSLAGGSYEQYF

J: TRBJ1-2
D: -
size: -
V: TRBV2
DNA: TGTGCCAGCAGTGAAGGGCAGGCAACGAACTATGGCTACACCTTC
CDR3: CASSEGQATNYGYTF

J: TRBJ1-2
D: -
size: -
V: TRBV7-9
DNA: TGTTCCAGCAGCTCCTCTCGGGGGGGCCATGGCTACACCTTC
CDR3: CSSSSSRGGHGYTF

J: TRBJ1-2
D: -
size: -
V: TRBV4-3
DNA: TGCGCCAGCAGCCAAGTCATGTGGGGGCCCTATGGCTACACCTTC
CDR3: CASSQVMWGPYGYTF

J: TRBJ2-7
D: -
size: -
V: TRBV18
DNA: TGTGCCAGCTCACAGAACGGGCAGGGGACCTACGAGCAGTACTTC
CDR3: CASSQNGQGTYEQYF

J: TRBJ2-2
D: -
size: -
V: TRBV7-9
DNA: TGTGCCAGCAGCTTAGCGGGGGCCACCGGGGAGCTGTTTTTT
CDR3: CASSLAGATGELFF

J: TRBJ2-7
D: -
size: -
V: TRBV27
DNA: TGTGCCAGCAGTTTATCGCCCCGTTTGGGGGGTTACGAGCAGTACTTC
CDR3: CASSLSPRLGGYEQYF

J: TRBJ1-5
D: -
size: -
V: TRBV7-6
DNA: TGTGCCAGCAGCAATTTCGAGGAGCCCCAGCATTTT
CDR3: CASSNFEEPQHF

J: TRBJ2-2
D: TRBD1
size: -
V: TRBV9
DNA: TGTGCCAGCAGCGTAGGGACAGGGGACAACACCGGGGAGCTGTTTTTT
CDR3: CASSVGTGDNTGELFF

J: TRBJ2-2
D: -
size: -
V: TRBV7-2
DNA: TGTGCCAGCAGCTTAGTTGTCTCACTCACCGGGGAGCTGTTTTTT
CDR3: CASSLVVSLTGELFF